Listed here is a single T cell receptor beta chain. Its cognate antigen is unknown. Trimming shortened V by 3 bases and J by 3 bases, and 18 bases separated the two germline ends. The CDR3 covers 17 residues. CDR1 is MGHRA, CDR2 YSYEKL, per germline. This sample stems from a study of beta chain features in type 1 diabetes. Study results and caveats: The naive, central memory and Treg TCRB repertoires of patients appeared to be more similar to one another than those of healthy donors. Within each of all four CD4+ subsets, Type 1 diabetes patients had TCRB CDR3s that were moderately but significantly shorter.

Sequenced material consisted of expressed TCRB transcripts (all of the isolated RNA was reverse transcribed). This table comes from immunoSEQ multiplex PCR, and its TCRdb copy is limited to in-frame clones, with some not included. The data hold 450,000 to 600,000 clones, with approximately 30% observed a single time. What was sequenced was naive CD4+ T cells from blood. The TCR comes from a young man in good health. The chain employs TRBV4-1 and TRBJ1-5; unclear D gene. Here the CDR3 reads CASSHGQPGTPNQPQHF. The DNA of the CDR3 is TGCGCCAGCAGCCATGGGCAGCCCGGAACACCCAATCAGCCCCAGCATTTT.